This TCR beta chain was observed in a study of OX40 agonist ivuxolimab in advanced cancers. On the study more broadly: Two patients with cutaneous melanoma and one with hepatocellular carcinoma, three in total, showed partial responses. The study, taken as a whole, reports: Individuals who were partial responders at 0.1-3.0 mg/kg had clonal expansion that ranked among the lowest. Still undetermined is the antigen specificity of the expanded peripheral T cells. Expanded clones were, on average, more numerous in CD8+ T cells than in CD4+.

The data were produced by immunoSEQ multiplex PCR, yet TCRdb's version contains in-frame clones alone and is incomplete. This table holds some 44,000 clones, approximately 86% found once. This clone was detected only a few times. Its antigen is unknown. CDR1 MNHEY and CDR2 SVGAGI come from the germline V gene. The CDR3 runs to 15 residues. V was shortened by 4 bases and J by 2 bases, with 12 bases between the two germline ends. The sequence was obtained from an adult with an advanced solid tumor such as melanoma, head and neck, liver or kidney cancer. This material consisted of CD4+ or CD8+ T cells sorted from blood, taken in a trial of the OX40 agonist ivuxolimab. The chain carries TRBV6-5 and TRBJ1-5; maybe TRBD1 (5 bases). The chain's CDR3 is CASSSHGAGNQPQHF. In DNA form, the CDR3 reads TGTGCCAGCAGTTCACACGGGGCCGGCAATCAGCCCCAGCATTTT.